These 3 T cell receptor beta chains share one sample of origin, sequenced in a study of blood T cell repertoires in COVID-19. Measured with immunoSEQ multiplex PCR; TCRdb has only the in-frame clones, and not every one. The repertoire consists of approximately 330,000 clones, with approximately 86% occurring once and the leading ten covering around 4.5%. Source material: PBMCs or T cells enriched from blood (not recorded which). The origin of the receptors is a woman aged 40 to 50 with acute COVID-19.

The gene calls are TRBV18 and TRBJ2-7; a possible D gene is TRBD1 (5 bases). Germline V gene data show CDR1 as KGHSH and CDR2 as LQKENI. The V gene lost 1 base and the J gene lost 1 base, with 8 bases spanning the gap. This CDR3 comprises 14 residues. This CDR3 is CASSPRAGSYEQYF. For the CDR3, the DNA is TGTGCCAGCTCACCACGGGCAGGGTCCTACGAGCAGTACTTC.

V usage is TRBV5-1 and J usage is TRBJ2-1; D is ambiguous. Germline V gives CDR1 SGHRS, CDR2 YFSETQ. CDR3 length: 12 amino acids. The V end was cut by 3 bases, the J end by 7 bases, with 8 bases between. The CDR3 nucleotides read TGCGCCAGCAGCTCCCTAATTAATGAGCAGTTCTTC. Protein sequence: CASSSLINEQFF.

V is TRBV6-5 and J is TRBJ2-7, with 11 bases identical to TRBD2. The V gene end was trimmed by 5 bases and the J gene end by 3 bases; junction bases not matched to a gene: 3. The germline V gene encodes CDR1 MNHEY and CDR2 SVGAGI. This CDR3 comprises 14 residues. The CDR3 region has the DNA TGTGCCAGCAGTCGGACTAGCGGGTACTACGAGCAGTACTTC. Translated: CASSRTSGYYEQYF.